This T cell receptor (beta chain) comes out of a study of cytomegalovirus exposure and HLA in healthy donors. Profiling relied on immunoSEQ multiplex PCR, and the TCRdb table lists in-frame clones only, not all of them. The data contain some 230,000 clones, about 90% of them singletons. This clone occurred a few times. This CDR3 spans 13 amino acids. The germline gives CDR1 SGHNT, CDR2 YYREEE (reference sequence). The V end lost 7 bases, the J end lost 0 bases, and 8 bases lay between the germline ends. This chain uses TRBV5-4 with TRBJ1-3; possible D gene TRBD1, 6 bases. The specimen sequenced was PBMCs. The TCR sequence derives from a woman between 18 and 29 years old in good health and CMV-seronegative. CDR3 sequence reads: CASWGPSGNTIYF. The DNA for the CDR3 is TGTGCCAGCTGGGGGCCCTCTGGAAACACCATATATTTT.